This passage covers 16 T cell receptor beta chains from one sample sequenced in a study of T-cell memory formation after mild COVID-19. TCRdb reanalysed the 5' RACE reads using MiXCR and keeps one entry per CDR3 protein. The profile covers about 560,000 distinct CDR3 sequences, with roughly 18% appearing a single time and approximately 12% taken by the ten largest. Material: PBMCs or a T cell subset sorted from them (not recorded which). The receptors here all came from an adult woman who had mild COVID-19 (a few samples of this study predate the infection). Cell type and time point are not known.

This clonotype was seen a handful of times. The chain uses TRBV30 and TRBJ1-4, with D uncertain. Between the trimmed V and J ends, which lost 3 bases and 4 bases, there was a span of 9 bases. The germline V gene encodes CDR1 GTSNPN and CDR2 SVGIG (reference sequence). The CDR3 contains 13 residues. The CDR3 DNA is TGTGCCTGGAGCCCCTCGGTTAATGAAAAACTGTTTTTT. Residues: CAWSPSVNEKLFF.

As DNA, the CDR3 is TGTGCCAGCAGCCCCCCGGGGAAACACGAGCAGTACTTC. It yields the protein CASSPPGKHEQYF. The genes are TRBV5-5 and TRBJ2-7; a weak D match, TRBD2 (5 bases). CDR3 size: 13 residues. V lost 4 bases to trimming and J lost 5 bases, with 13 bases between them. Germline loops: CDR1 SGHKS, CDR2 YYEKEE (reference sequence).

This clonotype was seen repeatedly, ten times or more. This chain connects TRBV7-2 to TRBJ2-1, with TRBD1 as a possible D gene (6 bases). CDR3 length: 15 residues. Between the trimmed V and J ends, which lost 3 bases and 5 bases, there was a span of 14 bases. Germline assignment: CDR1 SGHTA and CDR2 FQGNSA. The CDR3 region is CASSLYGQRNNEQFF. Here the CDR3 DNA reads TGTGCCAGCAGCTTGTACGGACAGAGAAACAATGAGCAGTTCTTC.

V is TRBV30 and J is TRBJ2-1; the match to TRBD1 covers 9 bases. This CDR3 is 16 amino acids long. CDR1 is GTSNPN and CDR2 is SVGIG in the germline V gene (reference sequence). Trimming cost V 3 bases and J 6 bases; bases outside gene matches: 12. CDR3 bases: TGTGCCTGGAGCCCTCTCGGGACAGGGATCGCCAATGAGCAGTTCTTC. Translating gives CAWSPLGTGIANEQFF.

The chain uses TRBV29-1 and TRBJ1-2; 9 bases are a match to TRBD1. CDR1 is SQVTM and CDR2 is ANQGSEA in the germline V gene. V was pared by 4 bases and J by 4 bases, with 1 base of the junction left unmatched. This CDR3 comprises 12 residues. The CDR3 coding sequence is TGCAGCGTTGGGGACAGGGCCTATGGCTACACCTTC. Translating gives CSVGDRAYGYTF.

This clonotype was seen only a few times. The CDR3 region has the DNA TGTGCCAGCAGCCAAGATCCGTCTGGACTAGCGGCTATTTACAATGAGCAGTTCTTC. Amino acid sequence: CASSQDPSGLAAIYNEQFF. The J gene is TRBJ2-1, the V gene TRBV4-2, with 10 bases aligning to TRBD2. Trimming cost V 0 bases and J 4 bases; bases outside gene matches: 12. Germline V gives CDR1 LGHNA, CDR2 YNFKEQ. The CDR3 is 19 amino acids.

The chain couples TRBV19 to TRBJ1-1; D perhaps matches TRBD1 (6 bases). V lost 1 base and J lost 5, with 11 bases in between. The CDR3 loop spans 14 amino acids. Germline lookup yields CDR1 LNHDA and CDR2 SQIVND (reference sequence). The CDR3 coding sequence is TGTGCCAGTAGTATAGGACAGGCCGGTACTGAAGCTTTCTTT. This gives the protein CASSIGQAGTEAFF.

This chain uses TRBV20-1 with TRBJ2-4; a possible D gene is TRBD1 (6 bases). CDR3 length: 15 amino acids. Trimming shortened V by 8 bases and J by 5 bases, and 22 bases separated the two germline ends. Germline V gene lookup returns CDR1 DFQATT and CDR2 SNEGSKA (reference sequence). DNA for the CDR3: TGCAGTATACAGATTGGGACCTCAGGGGAAAACATTCAGTACTTC. Translating it yields CSIQIGTSGENIQYF.

In this sample, this clonotype turned up a few times. This chain connects TRBV11-2 to TRBJ2-3; 15 bases agree with TRBD2. The CDR3 has 19 residues. V gave up 0 bases and J gave up 4 bases; unmatched junction bases: 8. Per germline, CDR1 SGHAT and CDR2 FQNNGV. The CDR3 protein is CASSLDGLAGGNLPDTQYF. The CDR3 DNA follows: TGTGCCAGCAGCTTAGACGGACTAGCGGGGGGGAACTTACCAGATACGCAGTATTTT.

This chain connects TRBV6-5 to TRBJ2-1; TRBD1 matches 8 bases. The germline gives CDR1 MNHEY, CDR2 SVGAGI. CDR3 length: 15 residues. V gave up 6 bases and J gave up 6 bases; unmatched junction bases: 10. CDR3 in DNA: TGTGCCAGCAGACCCAGACAGGGGCCGATCAATGAGCAGTTCTTC. This codes for CASRPRQGPINEQFF.

J is TRBJ1-2 and V is TRBV4-2; D uncertain. CDR3 size: 16 residues. Germline V lookup: CDR1 LGHNA, CDR2 YNFKEQ. Trimming left V 0 bases short and J 4 bases short, with 15 bases between. The CDR3 DNA reads as TGTGCCAGCAGCCAAGATCTCCCAGTAACGGTCTATGGCTACACCTTC. Translation: CASSQDLPVTVYGYTF.

The genes are TRBV5-6 and TRBJ2-1, with D uncertain. CDR1 is SGHDT and CDR2 is YYEEEE in the germline V gene. The CDR3 runs 12 residues. Trimming removed 4 bases from V and 6 bases from J, with 8 bases in between. CDR3 sequence reads: CASSRSRNEQFF. CDR3 nucleotides: TGTGCCAGCAGCCGCAGTCGCAATGAGCAGTTCTTC.

V and J are TRBV5-1 and TRBJ1-1, with 7 positions matching TRBD1. The V gene's germline CDR1 is SGHRS and CDR2 YFSETQ. V gave up 3 bases and J gave up 1 base; unmatched junction bases: 15. The CDR3 is made up of 18 amino acids. CDR3 in DNA: TGCGCCAGCAGCTCAGGACAGGCAAAAAAGACTGAGAACACTGAAGCTTTCTTT. Translation: CASSSGQAKKTENTEAFF.

This clonotype was seen only a few times. The gene calls are TRBV29-1 and TRBJ1-1; D possibly corresponds to TRBD1 (5 bases). Germline values: CDR1 SQVTM, CDR2 ANQGSEA. The length of the CDR3 is 13 residues. The V and J ends lost 2 bases and 4 bases respectively, with 11 bases between them. CDR3 region: CSVEIQGITEAFF. The CDR3 bases are TGCAGCGTTGAAATCCAGGGCATCACTGAAGCTTTCTTT.

This clonotype was seen a handful of times. The rearrangement joins TRBV4-2 to TRBJ2-5; 10 bases line up with TRBD2. The V gene end was trimmed by 1 base and the J gene end by 5 bases; junction bases not matched to a gene: 10. Looked up from germline, CDR1 is LGHNA and CDR2 is YNFKEQ. There are 17 residues in the CDR3. The CDR3 region is CASSQVRAGGARETQYF. CDR3 DNA: TGTGCCAGCAGCCAAGTTAGAGCGGGAGGGGCGCGGGAGACCCAGTACTTC.

This clonotype was observed a handful of times. This chain joins TRBV5-6 and TRBJ2-3; weak D call: TRBD2 (6 bases). Trimming pared 2 bases from V and 2 bases from J, leaving 15 bases between. The CDR3 is 16 residues long. CDR1 and CDR2 (germline): SGHDT, YYEEEE. CDR3 residues: CASSFGRGRHTDTQYF. CDR3 in DNA: TGTGCCAGCAGCTTCGGACGGGGGAGACACACAGATACGCAGTATTTT.